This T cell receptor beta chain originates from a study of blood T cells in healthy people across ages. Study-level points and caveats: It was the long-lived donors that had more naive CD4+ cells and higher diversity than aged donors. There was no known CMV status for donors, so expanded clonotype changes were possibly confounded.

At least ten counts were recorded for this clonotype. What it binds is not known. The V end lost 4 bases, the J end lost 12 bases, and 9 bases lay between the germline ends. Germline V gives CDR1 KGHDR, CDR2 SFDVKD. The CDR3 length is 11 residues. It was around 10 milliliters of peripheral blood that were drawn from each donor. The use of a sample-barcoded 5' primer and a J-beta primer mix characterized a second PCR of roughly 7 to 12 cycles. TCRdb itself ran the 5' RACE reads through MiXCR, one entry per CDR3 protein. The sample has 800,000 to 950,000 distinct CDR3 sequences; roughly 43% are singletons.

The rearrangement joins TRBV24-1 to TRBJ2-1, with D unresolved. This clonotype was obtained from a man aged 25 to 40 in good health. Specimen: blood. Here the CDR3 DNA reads TGTGCCACCAGTGACCTCCATTGGCAGTTCTTC. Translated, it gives CATSDLHWQFF.